Listed below are T cell receptor beta chains from one sample, sequenced in a study of blood T cells in healthy people across ages. TCRdb used MiXCR to reprocess the 5' RACE reads, holding one entry per CDR3 protein. The sample lists about 690,000 distinct CDR3 sequences, roughly 41% seen once, with approximately 29% in the top ten. Material for sequencing was blood. The receptors come from an elderly man in good health. Each CDR3 is given with its conserved first and last residue. The order of the fields is D gene, clone size, J gene, V gene, CDR3 DNA, CDR3 protein. D genes are given only for firm matches. Expanded clones get a size class; other rows say once, few or many, or leave the size out.

. . TRBJ1-1 TRBV29-1 TGCAGCGCGTCGAAGGGCAGGGACACTGAAGCTTTCTTT CSASKGRDTEAFF
TRBD2 . TRBJ2-7 TRBV29-1 TGCAGCGTTTCCGGACTAGCGGACCTTAGCTCCTACGAGCAGTACTTC CSVSGLADLSSYEQYF
. few TRBJ2-1 TRBV9 TGTGCCAGCAGCGTAGTCGGGTACAGCAATGAGCAGTTCTTC CASSVVGYSNEQFF
. . TRBJ2-1 TRBV5-1 TGCGCCACAACTACAGGAACCCACTCCGGGTATGAGCAGTTCTTC CATTTGTHSGYEQFF
. . TRBJ1-4 TRBV5-1 TGCGCCAGCAGCCTTAGCTCGGGCCAGGCTAATGAAAAACTGTTTTTT CASSLSSGQANEKLFF
TRBD1 . TRBJ1-4 TRBV4-1 TGCGCCAGCAGCCTACAAGCTTTACAGGGGGGGGAAAAACTGTTTTTT CASSLQALQGGEKLFF
TRBD2 . TRBJ2-1 TRBV3-1 TGTGCCAGCAGCCCGACTAGCGGGACTATTTCCTACAATGAGCAGTTCTTC CASSPTSGTISYNEQFF
. once TRBJ1-1 TRBV20-1 TGCAGCGGGGGGTCGAGCCAGCCCGGGGCTGAAGCTTTCTTT CSGGSSQPGAEAFF
. . TRBJ2-1 TRBV19 TGTGCCAGTAGTCTCGAGGGAGCCTACAATGAGCAGTTCTTC CASSLEGAYNEQFF
. . TRBJ2-7 TRBV29-1 TGCAGCGTTGATAAACGGGGGCGTTCCTACAATGAGCAGTACTTC CSVDKRGRSYNEQYF
. . TRBJ2-2 TRBV6-2/TRBV6-3 TGTGCCAGCAGTTACGGAGGAGTCGGGGCCAGGGAGCTGTTTTTT CASSYGGVGARELFF
. few TRBJ2-1 TRBV7-3 TGTGCCAGCAGCTTAAGGGAGGGGGGGGACCGGATGTTCTTC CASSLREGGDRMFF
. many TRBJ2-5 TRBV25-1 TGTGCCAGCAGTGAACGACGGGGCGGTGAGCAGTACTTC CASSERRGGEQYF
TRBD2 few TRBJ2-1 TRBV3-1 TGTGCCAGCAGCCCCCGTAGGCGGGGGTTAAATGAGCAGTTCTTC CASSPRRRGLNEQFF
. . TRBJ2-3 TRBV20-1 TGCAGTGCTAAGGACGTACGTAAGAGCACAGATACGCAGTATTTT CSAKDVRKSTDTQYF
TRBD1 . TRBJ2-7 TRBV7-9 TGTGCCAGCAGCTTAGCGGAAACAGGGGTGGTCTTCAATGAGCAGTACTTC CASSLAETGVVFNEQYF
. . TRBJ2-6 TRBV12-3/TRBV12-4 TGTGCCAGCAGTCTGACGCGGACTGGGGCCAACGTCCTGACTTTC CASSLTRTGANVLTF
. . TRBJ1-5 TRBV2 TGTGCCAGCAGGTTAATTCAGGGAAATCAGCCCCAGCATTTT CASRLIQGNQPQHF
. . TRBJ1-5 TRBV7-9 TGTGCCAGCAGCGATAACAGGGTTAGCAATCAGCCCCAGCATTTT CASSDNRVSNQPQHF
. . TRBJ2-7 TRBV2 TGTGCCAGCAGCCGACTCCCGCCCGGGGTCCTCATGACCTACGAGCAGTACTTC CASSRLPPGVLMTYEQYF
. few TRBJ2-7 TRBV15 TGTGCCACCAGCAGGAACCGACAGAGCCGGCCCTACGAGCAGTACTTC CATSRNRQSRPYEQYF
TRBD2 few TRBJ2-2 TRBV7-2 TGTGCCAGCAACCCAGTCGTGACGGGAGGGCCGACGAACACCGGGGAGCTGTTTTTT CASNPVVTGGPTNTGELFF
TRBD2 . TRBJ2-5 TRBV6-2/TRBV6-3 TGTGCCAGCAGTTTTCCGCGGGAGGGCCTAGGAGAGACCCAGTACTTC CASSFPREGLGETQYF
TRBD1 . TRBJ1-1 TRBV29-1 TGCAGCGTTGAGGATCACAACAGGGGGCAAGGAGCTTTCTTT CSVEDHNRGQGAFF
. . TRBJ1-1 TRBV2 TGTGCCAGCAGACCTCGGGGTCCAGGATACACTGAAGCTTTCTTT CASRPRGPGYTEAFF
TRBD1 many TRBJ1-2 TRBV20-1 TGCAGTGCGACCATCCGGGACAGGGGATTGTCTAGCTATGGCTACACCTTC CSATIRDRGLSSYGYTF
TRBD1 . TRBJ2-3 TRBV12-3/TRBV12-4 TGTGCCAGCCTCCGACAGGGAAGAGCAGATACGCAGTATTTT CASLRQGRADTQYF
TRBD2 . TRBJ2-1 TRBV3-1 TGTGCCAGCAGCCGGACGGTGGGAGGGACCCAGTTCTTC CASSRTVGGTQFF
TRBD1 few TRBJ2-7 TRBV20-1 TGCAGTGCTAGAGTCCAGGGGGCGCGTGAGCAGTACTTC CSARVQGAREQYF
. . TRBJ2-7 TRBV9 TGTGCCAGCAGCGTACTCCCGTCCTCCTACGAGCAGTACTTC CASSVLPSSYEQYF
. few TRBJ2-4 TRBV6-2/TRBV6-3 TGTGCCAGCAGTTACAGGGAACAACCGAGGAGCATTCAGTACTTC CASSYREQPRSIQYF
. . TRBJ2-3 TRBV7-2 TGTGCCAGCAGCGTAGGAGGGGGAGATACGCAGTATTTT CASSVGGGDTQYF
TRBD2 . TRBJ2-3 TRBV27 TGTGCCAGCAGTGGGGGGGATGGGCTACCCGGCACAGGTACGCAGTATTTT CASSGGDGLPGTGTQYF
TRBD2 . TRBJ2-5 TRBV20-1 TGCAGTGCTAGTAGCCTAGCGGGGGGGCAAGAGACCCAGTACTTC CSASSLAGGQETQYF
TRBD1 . TRBJ1-5 TRBV6-1 TGTGCCAGCAGTTTCGACAGGGGTGGCAATCAGCCCCAGCATTTT CASSFDRGGNQPQHF
TRBD1 few TRBJ1-6 TRBV6-6 TGTGCCAGCAGTTACGGACAGGAGATTAATTCACCCCTCCACTTT CASSYGQEINSPLHF
TRBD2 . TRBJ2-3 TRBV20-1 TGCAGTGCTGGACTAGCGGGTGATGGTGGCACAGATACGCAGTATTTT CSAGLAGDGGTDTQYF
. . TRBJ2-3 TRBV5-1 TGCGCCAGCAGCCCGACAGTAACCGATACGCAGTATTTT CASSPTVTDTQYF